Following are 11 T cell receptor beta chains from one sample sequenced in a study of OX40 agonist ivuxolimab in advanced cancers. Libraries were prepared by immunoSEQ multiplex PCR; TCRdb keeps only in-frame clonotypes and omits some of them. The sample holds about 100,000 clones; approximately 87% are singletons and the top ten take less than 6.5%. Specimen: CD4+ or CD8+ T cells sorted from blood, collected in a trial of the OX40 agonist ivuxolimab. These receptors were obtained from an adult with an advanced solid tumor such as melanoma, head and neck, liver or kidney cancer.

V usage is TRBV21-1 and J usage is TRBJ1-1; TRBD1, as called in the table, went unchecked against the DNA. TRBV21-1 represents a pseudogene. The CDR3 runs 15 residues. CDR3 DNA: TGTGCCAGCAGCAAAATAACAGAGACGAACACTGAAGCTTTCTTT. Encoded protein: CASSKITETNTEAFF.

CDR3: CASSAVSDTQYF. DNA of the CDR3: TGTGCCAGCAGCGCCGTGTCCGATACGCAGTATTTT. The rearrangement joins TRBV9 to TRBJ2-3; no clear D gene. With 3 bases removed from V and 6 bases from J, the gap between germline ends came to 8 bases. This CDR3 is 12 amino acids long. CDR1 SGDLS and CDR2 YYNGEE come from the germline V gene.

CDR3 amino acids: CASSGTVLNNYGYTF. In DNA form, the CDR3 reads TGTGCCAGCAGCGGCACAGTTTTGAATAACTATGGCTACACCTTC. The rearrangement uses TRBV7-9 and TRBJ1-2; D unclear. There are 15 residues in the CDR3. The germline V gene encodes CDR1 SEHNR and CDR2 FQNEAQ (reference sequence). Deletions cut 5 bases from V and 1 base from J, with 14 bases between.

The CDR3 loop reads CASTNLGNTEAFF. In DNA form, the CDR3 reads TGTGCCAGCACCAATTTAGGGAACACTGAAGCTTTCTTT. The genes are TRBV6-6 and TRBJ1-1; the D is unclear. The V end lost 7 bases, the J end lost 1 base, and 10 bases lay between the germline ends. The CDR3 runs 13 residues. Looked up from germline, CDR1 is MNHNY and CDR2 is SVGAGI (reference sequence).

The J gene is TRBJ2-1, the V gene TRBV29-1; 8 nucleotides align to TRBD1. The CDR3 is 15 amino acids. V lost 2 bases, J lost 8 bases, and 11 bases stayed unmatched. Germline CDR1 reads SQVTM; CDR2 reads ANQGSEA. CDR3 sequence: CSVEPQGAVRDEQFF. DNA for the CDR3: TGCAGCGTTGAACCCCAGGGGGCGGTCAGGGATGAGCAGTTCTTC.

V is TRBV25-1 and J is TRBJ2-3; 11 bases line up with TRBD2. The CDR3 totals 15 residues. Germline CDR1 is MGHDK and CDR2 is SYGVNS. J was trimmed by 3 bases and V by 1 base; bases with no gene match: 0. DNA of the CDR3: TGTGCCAGCAGTGAATGGACTAGCGGGACAGATACGCAGTATTTT. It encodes CASSEWTSGTDTQYF.

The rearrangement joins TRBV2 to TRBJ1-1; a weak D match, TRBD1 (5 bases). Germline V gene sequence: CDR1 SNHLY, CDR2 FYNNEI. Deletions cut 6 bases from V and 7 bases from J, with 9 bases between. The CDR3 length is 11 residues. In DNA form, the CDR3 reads TGTGCCAGCAGGACAGAAGGTGAAGCTTTCTTT. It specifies CASRTEGEAFF.

CDR3 in DNA: TGTGCCAGCAGCGCGGGCTTCGAGCAGTTCTTC. This sequence encodes CASSAGFEQFF. This rearrangement joins TRBV9 to TRBJ2-1; D not resolved. The V end lost 3 bases, the J end lost 10 bases, and 8 bases lay between the germline ends. CDR1 is SGDLS, CDR2 YYNGEE, per germline. The CDR3 totals 11 residues.

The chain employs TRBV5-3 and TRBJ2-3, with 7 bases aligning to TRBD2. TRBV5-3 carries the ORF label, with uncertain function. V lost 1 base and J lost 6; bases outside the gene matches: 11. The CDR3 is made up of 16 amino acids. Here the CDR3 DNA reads TGTGCCAGAAGCTTGCGTGGGAGGGCCGTATGCGATACGCAGTATTTT. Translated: CARSLRGRAVCDTQYF.

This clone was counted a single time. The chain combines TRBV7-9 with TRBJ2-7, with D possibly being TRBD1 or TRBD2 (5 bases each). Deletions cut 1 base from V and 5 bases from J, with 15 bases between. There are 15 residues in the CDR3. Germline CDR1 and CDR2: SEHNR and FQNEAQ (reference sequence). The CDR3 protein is CASSLGGASLDEQYF. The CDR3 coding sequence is TGTGCCAGCAGCTTAGGTGGGGCTAGCCTCGACGAGCAGTACTTC.

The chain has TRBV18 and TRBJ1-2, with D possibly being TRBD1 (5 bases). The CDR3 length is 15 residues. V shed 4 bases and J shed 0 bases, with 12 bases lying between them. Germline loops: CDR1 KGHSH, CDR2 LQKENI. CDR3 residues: CASSQTMTANYGYTF. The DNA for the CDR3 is TGTGCCAGCTCACAAACGATGACAGCTAACTATGGCTACACCTTC. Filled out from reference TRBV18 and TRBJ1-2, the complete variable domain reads NAGVMQNPRHLVRRRGQEARLRCSPMKGHSHVYWYRQLPEEGLKFMVYLQKENIIDESGMPKERFSAEFPKEGPSILRIQQVVRGDSAAYFCASSQTMTANYGYTFGSGTRLTVV.